The 26 T cell receptor beta chains below come from one sample, sequenced in a study of Tregs in tolerant kidney transplant recipients. Produced via immunoSEQ multiplex PCR; TCRdb's table is partial and in-frame only. The sample includes 100,000 to 120,000 clones, 90% seen only once; the top ten take approximately 0.34%. The sequencing used CD4+ T cells from blood, collected before the transplant. The receptors derive from a human donor who received a combined kidney and bone marrow transplant.

V gene TRBV11-3 combines with J gene TRBJ1-5; TRBD1 agrees at 8 bases. Unmatched junction bases numbered 7, after V lost 1 base and J lost 5 bases. Per germline, CDR1 SGHNT and CDR2 YENEEA. The CDR3 contains 16 residues. CDR3 coding DNA: TGTGCCAGCAGCTTAGTGGACAGGGTTGACGATCAGCCCCAGCATTTT. It translates to CASSLVDRVDDQPQHF.

The rearrangement links TRBV6-1 to TRBJ2-7; perhaps TRBD2 as D (5 bases). The germline V gene has CDR1 MNHNS and CDR2 SASEGT. The CDR3 has 16 residues. V was trimmed by 2 bases and J by 2 bases, leaving 16 bases between them. CDR3 protein: CASSELSSGNPYEQYF. Here the CDR3 DNA reads TGTGCCAGCAGTGAACTTAGCTCCGGGAATCCCTACGAGCAGTACTTC.

The chain is built from TRBV18 and TRBJ2-5; 9 bases agree with TRBD1. The CDR3 runs to 13 residues. Trimming removed 5 bases from V and 7 bases from J; junction bases left unmatched: 5. Germline V gene sequence: CDR1 KGHSH, CDR2 LQKENI. Here the CDR3 reads CASSGSDRGTQYF. DNA of the CDR3: TGTGCCAGCTCAGGTTCGGACAGGGGGACCCAGTACTTC. The variable domain in full, completed from reference TRBV18 and TRBJ2-5, reads NAGVMQNPRHLVRRRGQEARLRCSPMKGHSHVYWYRQLPEEGLKFMVYLQKENIIDESGMPKERFSAEFPKEGPSILRIQQVVRGDSAAYFCASSGSDRGTQYFGPGTRLLVL.

V is TRBV6-5 and J is TRBJ1-1; D call uncertain. In germline, CDR1 is MNHEY, CDR2 SVGAGI. Trimming left V 5 bases short and J 4 bases short, with 11 bases between. This CDR3 is 13 amino acids long. The DNA of the CDR3 is TGTGCCAGCAGTAACGGTGATGCCACTGAAGCTTTCTTT. It codes for CASSNGDATEAFF.

V and J are TRBV6-1 and TRBJ1-5; tentatively, D is TRBD1 (6 bases). CDR1 is MNHNS, CDR2 SASEGT, per germline. V lost 4 bases, J lost 10 bases, and 14 bases lay in between. The CDR3 is 13 amino acids. CDR3: CASSGTDLLPQHF. The CDR3 DNA reads as TGTGCCAGCAGTGGGACAGATCTGCTTCCCCAGCATTTT.

This chain links TRBV5-1 with TRBJ2-7; the D gene is possibly TRBD1 (5 bases). This CDR3 contains 14 residues. The germline gives CDR1 SGHRS, CDR2 YFSETQ. V lost 7 bases and J 2 bases, leaving 16 bases between the germline ends. Here the CDR3 reads CASRGHEATYEQYF. The CDR3 coding sequence is TGCGCCAGCCGCGGACACGAGGCAACCTACGAGCAGTACTTC.

This rearrangement joins TRBV14 to TRBJ2-2, with no clear D. The CDR3 loop spans 16 amino acids. CDR1 is SGHDN and CDR2 is FVKESK in the germline V gene. V lost 8 bases and J 0 bases, leaving 16 bases between the germline ends. CDR3 sequence (DNA): TGTGCCAGCCGGATGTTCGGCGGCGCGAACACCGGGGAGCTGTTTTTT. Encoded protein: CASRMFGGANTGELFF.

The DNA of the CDR3 is TGCGCCAGCAGCTTTAACCCCTTGGGGGGGAAATCCTACGAGCAGTACTTC. Translation gives CASSFNPLGGKSYEQYF. This rearrangement joins TRBV5-1 to TRBJ2-7, with 7 bases aligning to TRBD2. Trimming took 2 bases from V and 1 from J; bases not matched to a gene: 12. Germline V gene lookup returns CDR1 SGHRS and CDR2 YFSETQ. The CDR3 has 17 amino acids.

J is TRBJ2-3 and V is TRBV6-1; D remains ambiguous. Looked up from germline, CDR1 is MNHNS and CDR2 is SASEGT. Between the trimmed V and J ends, which lost 7 bases and 5 bases, there was a span of 4 bases. The CDR3 covers 10 residues. CDR3 DNA sequence: TGTGCCAGCACCCGAGATACGCAGTATTTT. Protein sequence: CASTRDTQYF.

The V call is TRBV27, the J call TRBJ1-3; D possibly corresponds to TRBD1 (6 bases). In germline, CDR1 is MNHEY, CDR2 SMNVEV (reference sequence). The CDR3 loop spans 17 amino acids. V dropped 8 bases and J dropped 1 base, with 21 bases sitting between them. CDR3 nucleotides: TGTGCCAGCGGGGGGGTCCGGGGGCAGACATCTGGAAACACCATATATTTT. This codes for CASGGVRGQTSGNTIYF.

Only one count was recorded for this clone. The CDR3 protein is CASSLAGDSYEQYF. The CDR3 nucleotides read TGCGCCAGCAGCTTGGCCGGAGACTCCTACGAGCAGTACTTC. The gene calls are TRBV5-1 and TRBJ2-7; D unresolved. Germline CDR1 is SGHRS and CDR2 is YFSETQ. This CDR3 contains 14 residues. Between the trimmed V and J ends, which lost 0 bases and 0 bases, there was a span of 7 bases.

The chain combines TRBV27 with TRBJ2-1; tentative D call: TRBD2 (5 bases). The V gene lost 3 bases and the J gene lost 7 bases, with 16 bases spanning the gap. Germline CDR1 is MNHEY and CDR2 is SMNVEV (reference sequence). The CDR3 runs to 15 residues. CDR3: CASSFRGTTGNEQFF. In DNA, the CDR3 is TGTGCCAGCAGTTTTCGGGGTACCACTGGGAATGAGCAGTTCTTC.

The rearrangement uses TRBV6-1 and TRBJ1-5; D is unresolved. Germline assignment: CDR1 MNHNS and CDR2 SASEGT. Trimming cost V 7 bases and J 2 bases, with 15 bases left between them. CDR3 length: 15 residues. The DNA of the CDR3 is TGTGCCAGCAAGGGTCCCGGGGATGGCAATCAGCCCCAGCATTTT. As protein: CASKGPGDGNQPQHF.

J is TRBJ2-1 and V is TRBV30; D may be TRBD2 (6 bases). The germline V gene has CDR1 GTSNPN and CDR2 SVGIG (reference sequence). V gave up 2 bases and J gave up 4 bases, with 15 bases separating them. The CDR3 consists of 15 residues. The CDR3 spells CAWSWGTPPYNEQFF. As DNA, the CDR3 is TGTGCCTGGAGTTGGGGGACTCCGCCTTACAATGAGCAGTTCTTC.

This chain connects TRBV6-1 to TRBJ1-5; 9 positions agree with TRBD1. With 6 bases clipped from V and 4 bases from J, the junction kept 4 bases outside the gene matches. The CDR3 consists of 14 residues. The germline V gene encodes CDR1 MNHNS and CDR2 SASEGT. The CDR3: CASRTGGANQPQHF. The CDR3 DNA follows: TGTGCCAGCAGGACAGGGGGGGCTAATCAGCCCCAGCATTTT.

The genes are TRBV5-4 and TRBJ2-5; D may be TRBD1 (5 bases). Germline V gene lookup returns CDR1 SGHNT and CDR2 YYREEE (reference sequence). V gave up 0 bases and J gave up 5 bases, with 5 bases separating them. The CDR3 is 12 amino acids. CDR3 protein: CASSLEGETQYF. In DNA, the CDR3 is TGTGCCAGCAGCTTGGAGGGGGAGACCCAGTACTTC.

A few counts support this clone. The rearrangement joins TRBV10-3 to TRBJ1-5; D might be TRBD1 (5 bases). Germline V gene sequence: CDR1 ENHRY, CDR2 SYGVKD. The CDR3 runs to 13 residues. Deletions cut 2 bases from V and 6 bases from J, with 8 bases between. In DNA form, the CDR3 reads TGTGCCATCAGTGAGCAGGGAAGTCAGCCCCAGCATTTT. Its translation: CAISEQGSQPQHF.

V usage is TRBV10-3 and J usage is TRBJ2-5, with 7 positions matching TRBD1. The CDR3 extends over 15 amino acids. Germline CDR1 and CDR2: ENHRY and SYGVKD. V was clipped by 3 bases and J by 4 bases; unmatched bases: 8. This CDR3 reads CAISDPVRQGETQYF. Written as DNA, the CDR3 is TGTGCCATCAGTGACCCAGTAAGACAGGGAGAGACCCAGTACTTC.

This chain connects TRBV28 to TRBJ2-5; 7 nucleotides align to TRBD2. Trimming cost V 7 bases and J 5 bases; bases outside gene matches: 1. The CDR3 spans 11 residues. Germline CDR1 MDHEN, CDR2 SYDVKM. CDR3 in amino acids: CASMRGETQYF. The CDR3 DNA reads as TGTGCCAGCATGCGGGGGGAGACCCAGTACTTC.

This clone was seen only once. The genes are TRBV28 and TRBJ2-7, with 13 bases aligning to TRBD2. Trimming removed 4 bases from V and 2 bases from J; junction bases left unmatched: 8. Germline V lookup: CDR1 MDHEN, CDR2 SYDVKM. This CDR3 comprises 17 residues. The CDR3 loop reads CASSSGRTSGGAYEQYF. The CDR3 DNA is TGTGCCAGCAGTTCGGGGAGGACTAGCGGGGGAGCCTACGAGCAGTACTTC.

V gene TRBV5-6 combines with J gene TRBJ2-7; TRBD1 might be the D (6 bases). Germline lookup yields CDR1 SGHDT and CDR2 YYEEEE. The CDR3 consists of 16 residues. The germline V and J ends were trimmed by 4 bases and 6 bases, with 23 bases remaining between them. The CDR3 nucleotides are TGTGCCAGCAGCCCCTCCCTTGGGGGCTGGGCGGGCGAGCAGTACTTC. Its translation is CASSPSLGGWAGEQYF.

The V gene is TRBV5-4, the J gene TRBJ2-5, with D maybe TRBD2 (6 bases). CDR3 length: 14 residues. Germline CDR1 and CDR2: SGHNT and YYREEE (reference sequence). V lost 0 bases and J 5 bases, leaving 11 bases between the germline ends. The CDR3 nucleotides read TGTGCCAGCAGCTTGGCCGGGACTGAGGAGACCCAGTACTTC. Translated: CASSLAGTEETQYF. Complete variable domain (other parts from reference TRBV5-4 and TRBJ2-5): ETGVTQSPTHLIKTRGQQVTLRCSSQSGHNTVSWYQQALGQGPQFIFQYYREEENGRGNFPPRFSGLQFPNYSSELNVNALELDDSALYLCASSLAGTEETQYFGPGTRLLVL.

This clone has only one observation. The rearrangement joins TRBV19 to TRBJ2-1, with TRBD2 identical over 9 bases. Germline V lookup: CDR1 LNHDA, CDR2 SQIVND (reference sequence). This CDR3 spans 17 amino acids. The V gene end was trimmed by 9 bases and the J gene end by 6 bases; junction bases not matched to a gene: 18. The CDR3 region is CASKQTGTSSPGNEQFF. CDR3 in DNA: TGTGCCAGCAAGCAGACGGGGACTAGCTCGCCAGGCAATGAGCAGTTCTTC.

This chain links TRBV10-1 with TRBJ1-2; TRBD1 agrees at 8 bases. Trimming cost V 6 bases and J 0 bases; bases outside gene matches: 3. Looked up from germline, CDR1 is WNHNN and CDR2 is SYGVQD (reference sequence). The CDR3 loop spans 14 amino acids. The DNA of the CDR3 is TGCGCCAGCAGCCGGGACAGGACTAACTATGGCTACACCTTC. Protein sequence: CASSRDRTNYGYTF.

The chain uses TRBV5-5 and TRBJ1-2; D gene ambiguous. Germline V gives CDR1 SGHKS, CDR2 YYEKEE (reference sequence). The CDR3 is 14 residues long. V was trimmed by 5 bases and J by 5 bases, leaving 16 bases between them. CDR3 DNA: TGTGCCAGCAGAAAAGACTCCCTCGGGTATGGCTACACCTTC. Its protein is CASRKDSLGYGYTF. The variable domain in full, with the rest retrieved from reference TRBV5-5 and TRBJ1-2, is DAGVTQSPTHLIKTRGQQVTLRCSPISGHKSVSWYQQVLGQGPQFIFQYYEKEERGRGNFPDRFSARQFPNYSSELNVNALLLGDSALYLCASRKDSLGYGYTFGSGTRLTVV.

The V gene is TRBV5-1, the J gene TRBJ1-6; the match to TRBD1 covers 7 bases. Trimming at V came to 7 bases and at J to 4 bases, leaving 8 bases not matched to a gene. Germline-derived CDR1 and CDR2 are SGHRS and YFSETQ. The CDR3 is made up of 15 amino acids. The CDR3 bases are TGCGCCAGCTGCCGGGACAGTATTTATAATTCACCCCTCCACTTT. Its translation: CASCRDSIYNSPLHF.